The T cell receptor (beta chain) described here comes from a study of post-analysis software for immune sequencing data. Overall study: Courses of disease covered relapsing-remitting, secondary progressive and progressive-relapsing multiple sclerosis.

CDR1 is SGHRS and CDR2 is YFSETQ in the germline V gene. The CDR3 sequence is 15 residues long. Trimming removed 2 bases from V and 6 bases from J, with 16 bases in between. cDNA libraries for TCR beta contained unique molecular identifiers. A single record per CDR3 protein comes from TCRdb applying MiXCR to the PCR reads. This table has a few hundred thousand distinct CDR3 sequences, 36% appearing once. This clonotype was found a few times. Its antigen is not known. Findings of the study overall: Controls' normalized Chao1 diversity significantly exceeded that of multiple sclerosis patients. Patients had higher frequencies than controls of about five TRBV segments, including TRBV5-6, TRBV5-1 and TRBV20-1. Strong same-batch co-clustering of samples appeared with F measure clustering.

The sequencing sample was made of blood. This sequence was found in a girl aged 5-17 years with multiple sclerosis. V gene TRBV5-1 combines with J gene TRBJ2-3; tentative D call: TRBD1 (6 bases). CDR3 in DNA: TGCGCCAGCAGCTTTGACAGGCCAGCGGTGGATACGCAGTATTTT. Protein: CASSFDRPAVDTQYF.